What follows are 15 T cell receptor beta chains derived from one specimen sequenced in a study of CDR3 diversity in severe acne. TCRdb analysed the PCR reads with MiXCR anew, one entry per CDR3 protein. The data show some 85,000 distinct CDR3 sequences, 45% to 55% seen once. The sequenced sample consisted of blood. The source is a male donor with severe acne vulgaris.

The V call is TRBV7-9, the J call TRBJ2-7, with 9 bases fitting TRBD2. Germline values: CDR1 SEHNR, CDR2 FQNEAQ (reference sequence). V shed 6 bases, J shed 3 bases, and the junction held 9 bases outside the gene matches. This CDR3 has 15 amino acids. In DNA, the CDR3 is TGTGCCAGCAGTCCCGGGGTAGCGGGAGACTACGAGCAGTACTTC. Translation: CASSPGVAGDYEQYF.

This clonotype was recorded only once. This rearrangement joins TRBV28 to TRBJ1-2; the D is unclear. The CDR3 length is 14 residues. The germline V and J ends were trimmed by 5 bases and 6 bases, with 16 bases remaining between them. The germline V gene has CDR1 MDHEN and CDR2 SYDVKM. The CDR3 sequence is CASSPIGVGDGYTF. The DNA of the CDR3 is TGTGCCAGCAGTCCAATCGGGGTAGGCGATGGCTACACCTTC.

This clonotype was seen only a few times. This chain uses TRBV6-2 or TRBV6-3 with TRBJ2-5, with D perhaps matching TRBD1 or TRBD2 (6 bases each). Germline CDR1 reads MNHEY; CDR2 reads SVGEGT. Trimming took off 2 bases at V and 9 bases at J, with 34 bases between the two ends. CDR3 length equals 20 residues. CDR3: CASSYGGTSRGGGSNQPQYF. The DNA of the CDR3 is TGTGCCAGCAGTTACGGAGGGACTTCCAGGGGAGGTGGTAGCAATCAGCCCCAGTACTTC.

The chain joins TRBV7-2 to TRBJ2-7; no clear D gene. Trimming pared 1 base from V and 1 base from J, leaving 11 bases between. The V gene's germline CDR1 is SGHTA and CDR2 FQGNSA. This CDR3 has 15 amino acids. This chain's CDR3 is CASSLGVGPSYEQYF. In DNA form, the CDR3 reads TGTGCCAGCAGCTTAGGAGTCGGACCTTCCTACGAGCAGTACTTC. Complete variable domain (other parts from reference TRBV7-2 and TRBJ2-7): GAGVSQSPSNKVTEKGKDVELRCDPISGHTALYWYRQSLGQGLEFLIYFQGNSAPDKSGLPSDRFSAERTGGSVSTLTIQRTQQEDSAVYLCASSLGVGPSYEQYFGPGTRLTVT.

The chain carries TRBV2 and TRBJ2-7; possibly TRBD2 for D (5 bases). Germline-derived CDR1 and CDR2 are SNHLY and FYNNEI. Trimming left V 6 bases short and J 3 bases short, with 12 bases between. The CDR3 loop spans 13 amino acids. The CDR3 reads CASRVSDYYEQYF. The CDR3 bases are TGTGCCAGCAGAGTGAGCGACTACTACGAGCAGTACTTC.

The chain carries TRBV28 and TRBJ2-7, with D perhaps TRBD2 (5 bases). Germline V gene sequence: CDR1 MDHEN, CDR2 SYDVKM. The CDR3 sequence is 12 residues long. The germline V and J ends were trimmed by 6 bases and 3 bases, with 9 bases remaining between them. The CDR3 sequence: CASSRRGYEQYV. For the CDR3, the DNA is TGTGCCAGCAGCCGCCGGGGCTACGAGCAGTACGTC.

The CDR3 DNA reads TGTGCCAGCAGCATGGGACAGGGGGCCAATCAGCCCCAGCATTTT. This translates into CASSMGQGANQPQHF. The V and J genes are TRBV5-6 and TRBJ1-5, with 12 bases that match TRBD1. Per germline, CDR1 SGHDT and CDR2 YYEEEE. V dropped 4 bases and J dropped 3; count of bases not matched to a gene: 2. This CDR3 is 15 amino acids long.

At least ten counts were recorded for this clonotype. The V gene is TRBV2, the J gene TRBJ2-3; 10 nucleotides align to TRBD2. CDR3 length: 18 residues. J gave up 2 bases and V 4 bases, and 12 bases lay outside the gene matches. From germline, CDR1 is SNHLY and CDR2 FYNNEI. The CDR3 loop reads CASSVHPSGSLYTDTQYF. In DNA form, the CDR3 reads TGTGCCAGCAGTGTCCATCCTAGCGGGAGTCTTTACACAGATACGCAGTATTTT.

The rearrangement uses TRBV7-2 and TRBJ1-6; 7 nucleotides align to TRBD1. The CDR3 has 14 residues. CDR1 is SGHTA and CDR2 is FQGNSA in the germline V gene. V gave up 1 base and J gave up 9 bases; unmatched junction bases: 3. For the CDR3, the DNA is TGTGCCAGCAGCTTAGTACAGGGGAGTTCACCCCTCCACTTT. Protein: CASSLVQGSSPLHF. Together with reference TRBV7-2 and TRBJ1-6, the CDR3 gives the full variable domain: GAGVSQSPSNKVTEKGKDVELRCDPISGHTALYWYRQSLGQGLEFLIYFQGNSAPDKSGLPSDRFSAERTGGSVSTLTIQRTQQEDSAVYLCASSLVQGSSPLHFGNGTRLTVT.

This rearrangement joins TRBV20-1 to TRBJ2-4, with no clear D. The CDR3 loop spans 13 amino acids. Between the trimmed V and J ends, which lost 5 bases and 7 bases, there was a span of 15 bases. Germline V gene sequence: CDR1 DFQATT, CDR2 SNEGSKA (reference sequence). This CDR3 is CSAGTGFVNIQYF. The DNA of the CDR3 is TGCAGTGCTGGAACCGGGTTTGTCAACATTCAGTACTTC.

This clonotype was recorded a few times. The chain employs TRBV19 and TRBJ1-1; D might be TRBD1 (6 bases). CDR1 is LNHDA, CDR2 SQIVND, per germline (reference sequence). The V end lost 3 bases, the J end lost 3 bases, and 17 bases lay between the germline ends. This CDR3 is 16 amino acids long. The CDR3, as DNA: TGTGCCAGTAGTATTTCCTCCGAGGCAGGGGACACTGAAGCTTTCTTT. Translated, it gives CASSISSEAGDTEAFF.

To note about this clonotype: One base away lies a much larger clone, so this may be a sequencing read error. The chain has TRBV7-2 and TRBJ1-5, with a possible D match to TRBD1 (5 bases). The V and J ends lost 5 bases and 2 bases respectively, with 13 bases between them. The CDR3 totals 15 residues. In germline, CDR1 is SGHTA, CDR2 FQGNSA. CDR3 sequence reads: CASSKDSYGNQPQHF. The CDR3 region has the DNA TGTGCCAGCAGCAAAGACAGTTATGGCAATCAGCCCCAGCATTTT.

Worth noting for this clonotype: This may arise from a read error, as a much more abundant clone is one base away. The rearrangement links TRBV20-1 to TRBJ2-1; tentatively, D is TRBD2 (5 bases). The CDR3 loop spans 14 amino acids. Germline loops: CDR1 DFQATT, CDR2 SNEGSKA (reference sequence). CDR3 nucleotides: TGCAGAGCTAGGTCTAGCAGGAAGCCCAATGAGCAGTTCTTC. Protein sequence: CRARSSRKPNEQFF.

This sequence joins TRBV24-1 and TRBJ2-7, with TRBD2 matching over 11 bases. The CDR3 extends over 16 amino acids. Germline V gene data show CDR1 as KGHDR and CDR2 as SFDVKD. Germline trimming cut 3 bases from V and 2 bases from J; bases unmatched to any gene: 5. The chain's CDR3 is CATSDGGTSGAYEQYF. Here the CDR3 DNA reads TGTGCCACCAGTGATGGGGGGACTAGCGGAGCCTACGAGCAGTACTTC.

This clonotype was seen many times. This chain connects TRBV19 to TRBJ1-4; 9 nucleotides agree with TRBD1. With 7 bases clipped from V and 6 bases from J, the junction kept 9 bases outside the gene matches. Germline assignment: CDR1 LNHDA and CDR2 SQIVND (reference sequence). CDR3 length: 15 residues. CDR3 region: CASNLPGQGDEKLFF. The CDR3 DNA reads as TGTGCCAGTAACCTCCCGGGACAGGGAGATGAAAAACTGTTTTTT.